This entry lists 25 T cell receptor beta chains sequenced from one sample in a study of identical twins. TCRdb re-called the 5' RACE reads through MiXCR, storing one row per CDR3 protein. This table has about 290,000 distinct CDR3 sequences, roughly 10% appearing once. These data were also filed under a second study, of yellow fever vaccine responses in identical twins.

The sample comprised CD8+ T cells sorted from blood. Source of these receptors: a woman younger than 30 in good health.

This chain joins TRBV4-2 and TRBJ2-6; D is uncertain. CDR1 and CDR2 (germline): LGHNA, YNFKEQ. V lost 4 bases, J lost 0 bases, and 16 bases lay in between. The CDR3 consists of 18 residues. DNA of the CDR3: TGTGCCAGCAGCCTAAAACCCTTCGGTCTCTCTGGGGCCAACGTCCTGACTTTC. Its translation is CASSLKPFGLSGANVLTF.

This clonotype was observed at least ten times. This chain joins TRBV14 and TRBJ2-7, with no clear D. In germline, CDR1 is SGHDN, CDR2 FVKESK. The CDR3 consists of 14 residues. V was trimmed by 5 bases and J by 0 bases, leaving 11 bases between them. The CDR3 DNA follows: TGTGCCAGCAGCTTATGGAGTAGCTCCTACGAGCAGTACTTC. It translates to CASSLWSSSYEQYF.

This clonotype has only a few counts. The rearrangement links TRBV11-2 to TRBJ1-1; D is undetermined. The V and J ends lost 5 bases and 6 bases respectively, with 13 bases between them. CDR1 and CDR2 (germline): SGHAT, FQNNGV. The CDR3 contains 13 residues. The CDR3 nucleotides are TGTGCCAGCAGCATTCTCAGGTCCGCTGAAGCTTTCTTT. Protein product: CASSILRSAEAFF.

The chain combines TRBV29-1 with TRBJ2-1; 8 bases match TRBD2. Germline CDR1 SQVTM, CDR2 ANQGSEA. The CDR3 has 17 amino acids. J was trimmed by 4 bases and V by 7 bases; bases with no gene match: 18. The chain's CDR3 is CSAEGQGVVAGYNEQFF. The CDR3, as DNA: TGCAGCGCCGAAGGGCAGGGCGTGGTAGCGGGGTACAATGAGCAGTTCTTC.

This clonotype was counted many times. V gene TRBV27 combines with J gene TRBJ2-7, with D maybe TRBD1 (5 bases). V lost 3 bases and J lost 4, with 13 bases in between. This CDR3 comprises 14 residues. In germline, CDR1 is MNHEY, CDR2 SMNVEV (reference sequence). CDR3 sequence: CASSFSGAGYEQYF. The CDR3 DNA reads TGTGCCAGCAGTTTCAGTGGGGCAGGGTACGAGCAGTACTTC.

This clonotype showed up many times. CDR3 DNA: TGTGCCAGCAGCAGAGGGTTGGAAAGCACAGATACGCAGTATTTT. Translated, it gives CASSRGLESTDTQYF. The genes are TRBV12-3 or TRBV12-4 and TRBJ2-3; D is perhaps TRBD2 (5 bases). The CDR3 is made up of 15 amino acids. Trimming took 6 bases from V and 0 from J, leaving 13 bases between them.

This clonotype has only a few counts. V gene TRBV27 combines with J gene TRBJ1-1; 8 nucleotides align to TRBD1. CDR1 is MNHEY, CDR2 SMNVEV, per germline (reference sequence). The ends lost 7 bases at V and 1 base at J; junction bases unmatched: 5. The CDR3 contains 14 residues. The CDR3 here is CASTPDRENTEAFF. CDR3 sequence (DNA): TGTGCCAGCACACCGGACAGGGAGAACACTGAAGCTTTCTTT.

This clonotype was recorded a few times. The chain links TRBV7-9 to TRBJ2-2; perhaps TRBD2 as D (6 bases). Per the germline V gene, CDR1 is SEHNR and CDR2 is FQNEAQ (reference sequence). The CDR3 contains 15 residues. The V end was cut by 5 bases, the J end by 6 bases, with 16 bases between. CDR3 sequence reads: CASSKYTEGPGELFF. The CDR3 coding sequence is TGTGCCAGCAGCAAATATACGGAGGGGCCCGGGGAGCTGTTTTTT.

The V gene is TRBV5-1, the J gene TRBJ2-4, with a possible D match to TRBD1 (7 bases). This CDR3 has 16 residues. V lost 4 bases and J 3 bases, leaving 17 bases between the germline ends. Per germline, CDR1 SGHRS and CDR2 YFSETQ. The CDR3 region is CASSGGQEGVKNIQYF. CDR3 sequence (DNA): TGCGCCAGCAGCGGTGGACAGGAGGGGGTCAAAAACATTCAGTACTTC.

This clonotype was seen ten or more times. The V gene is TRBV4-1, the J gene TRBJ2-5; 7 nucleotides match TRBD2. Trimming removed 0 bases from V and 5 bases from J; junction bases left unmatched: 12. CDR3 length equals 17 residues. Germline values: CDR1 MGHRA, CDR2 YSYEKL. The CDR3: CASSQEFLSRGVETQYF. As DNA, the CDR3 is TGCGCCAGCAGCCAAGAATTCTTGAGTCGGGGGGTGGAGACCCAGTACTTC.

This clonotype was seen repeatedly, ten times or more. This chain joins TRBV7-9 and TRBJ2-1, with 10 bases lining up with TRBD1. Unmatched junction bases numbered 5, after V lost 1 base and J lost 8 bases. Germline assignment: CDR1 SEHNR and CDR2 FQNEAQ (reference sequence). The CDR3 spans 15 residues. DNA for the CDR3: TGTGCCAGCAGCTTAGGACAGGGGGCGCGCGATGAGCAGTTCTTC. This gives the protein CASSLGQGARDEQFF.

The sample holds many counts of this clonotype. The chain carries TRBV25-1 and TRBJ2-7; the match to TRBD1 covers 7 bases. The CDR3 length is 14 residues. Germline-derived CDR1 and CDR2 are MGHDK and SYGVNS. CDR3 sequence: CATSRTGSTYEQYF. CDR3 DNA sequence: TGTGCTACATCCAGGACAGGCTCCACCTACGAGCAGTACTTC.

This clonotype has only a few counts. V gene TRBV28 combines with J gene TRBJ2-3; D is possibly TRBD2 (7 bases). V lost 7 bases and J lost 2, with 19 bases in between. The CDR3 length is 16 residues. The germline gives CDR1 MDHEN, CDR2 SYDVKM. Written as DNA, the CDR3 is TGTGCCAGCAACCTAGGGGGGGGGCGAGACACAGATACGCAGTATTTT. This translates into CASNLGGGRDTDTQYF.

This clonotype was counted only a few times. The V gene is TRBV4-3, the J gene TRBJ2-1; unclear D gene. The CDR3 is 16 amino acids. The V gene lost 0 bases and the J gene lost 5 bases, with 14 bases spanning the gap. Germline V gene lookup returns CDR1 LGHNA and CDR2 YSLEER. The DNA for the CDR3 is TGCGCCAGCAGCCAAGATAGAGGAAACAGAAACAATGAGCAGTTCTTC. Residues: CASSQDRGNRNNEQFF.

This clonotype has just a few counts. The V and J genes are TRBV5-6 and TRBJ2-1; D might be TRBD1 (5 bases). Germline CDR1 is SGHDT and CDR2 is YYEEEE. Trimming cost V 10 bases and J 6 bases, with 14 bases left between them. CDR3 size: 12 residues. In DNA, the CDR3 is TGTGCCCCTGATAAGGGGCGCAATGAGCAGTTCTTC. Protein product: CAPDKGRNEQFF. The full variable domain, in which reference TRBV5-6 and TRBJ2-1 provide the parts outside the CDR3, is DAGVTQSPTHLIKTRGQQVTLRCSPKSGHDTVSWYQQALGQGPQFIFQYYEEEERQRGNFPDRFSGHQFPNYSSELNVNALLLGDSALYLCAPDKGRNEQFFGPGTRLTVL.

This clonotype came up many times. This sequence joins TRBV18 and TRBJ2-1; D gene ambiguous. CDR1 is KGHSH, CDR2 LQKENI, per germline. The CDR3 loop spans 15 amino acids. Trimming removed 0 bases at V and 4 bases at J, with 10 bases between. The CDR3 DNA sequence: TGTGCCAGCTCACCACCGATACCGTTATACAATGAGCAGTTCTTC. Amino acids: CASSPPIPLYNEQFF.

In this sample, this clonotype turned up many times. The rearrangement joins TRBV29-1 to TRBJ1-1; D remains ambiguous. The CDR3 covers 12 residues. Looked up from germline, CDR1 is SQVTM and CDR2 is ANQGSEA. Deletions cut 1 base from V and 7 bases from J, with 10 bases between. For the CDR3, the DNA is TGCAGCGTTGAAGTTTCGAGCGTTGAAGCTTTCTTT. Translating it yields CSVEVSSVEAFF.

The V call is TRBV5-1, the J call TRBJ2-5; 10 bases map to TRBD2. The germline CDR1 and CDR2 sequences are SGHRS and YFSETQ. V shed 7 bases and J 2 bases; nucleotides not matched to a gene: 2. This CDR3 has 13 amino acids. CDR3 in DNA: TGCGCCAGCCAGCGGGGGGGGCAAGAGACCCAGTACTTC. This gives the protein CASQRGGQETQYF.

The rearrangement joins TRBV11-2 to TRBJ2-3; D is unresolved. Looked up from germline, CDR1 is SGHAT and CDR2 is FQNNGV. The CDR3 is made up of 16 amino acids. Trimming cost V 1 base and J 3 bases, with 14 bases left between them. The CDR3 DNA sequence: TGTGCCAGCAGCTTAGTGATGTGGGATGTAACAGATACGCAGTATTTT. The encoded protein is CASSLVMWDVTDTQYF.

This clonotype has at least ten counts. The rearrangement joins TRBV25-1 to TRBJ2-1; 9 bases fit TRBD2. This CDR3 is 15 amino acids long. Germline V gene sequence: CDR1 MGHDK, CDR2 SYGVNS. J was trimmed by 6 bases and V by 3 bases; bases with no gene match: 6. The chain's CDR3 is CASSELAGESNEQFF. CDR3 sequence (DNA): TGTGCCAGCAGTGAGTTAGCGGGAGAAAGCAATGAGCAGTTCTTC.

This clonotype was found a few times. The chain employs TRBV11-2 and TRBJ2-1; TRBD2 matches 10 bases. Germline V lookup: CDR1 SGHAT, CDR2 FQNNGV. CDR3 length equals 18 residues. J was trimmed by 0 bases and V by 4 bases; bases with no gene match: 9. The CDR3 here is CASSWPSGSPSSYNEQFF. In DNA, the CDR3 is TGTGCCAGCAGCTGGCCTAGCGGGAGTCCGAGCTCCTACAATGAGCAGTTCTTC.

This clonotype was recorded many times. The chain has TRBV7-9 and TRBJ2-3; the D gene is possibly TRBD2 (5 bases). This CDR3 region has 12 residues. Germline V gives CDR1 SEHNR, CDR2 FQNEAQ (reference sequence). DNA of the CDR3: TGTGCAAACGGTCCGGGGACAGATACGCAGTATTTT. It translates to CANGPGTDTQYF.

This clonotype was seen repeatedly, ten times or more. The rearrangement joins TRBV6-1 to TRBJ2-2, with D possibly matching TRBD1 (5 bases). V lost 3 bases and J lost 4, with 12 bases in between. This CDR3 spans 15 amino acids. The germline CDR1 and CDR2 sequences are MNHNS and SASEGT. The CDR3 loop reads CASSDTGRVTGELFF. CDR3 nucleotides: TGTGCCAGCAGTGATACAGGCAGGGTCACCGGGGAGCTGTTTTTT.

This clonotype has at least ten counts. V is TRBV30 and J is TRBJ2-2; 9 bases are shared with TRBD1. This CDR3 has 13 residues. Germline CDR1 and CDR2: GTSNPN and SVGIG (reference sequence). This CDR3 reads CAWDRVAAGELFF. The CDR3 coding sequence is TGTGCATGGGACAGGGTTGCCGCCGGGGAGCTGTTTTTT.

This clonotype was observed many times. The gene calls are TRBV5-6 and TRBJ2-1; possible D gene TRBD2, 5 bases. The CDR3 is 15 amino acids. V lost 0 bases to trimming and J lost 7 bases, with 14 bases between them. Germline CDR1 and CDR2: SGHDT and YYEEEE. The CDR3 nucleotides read TGTGCCAGCAGCTTGGGGACTGGATTTAAGAATGAGCAGTTCTTC. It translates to CASSLGTGFKNEQFF.